Listed here are 25 T cell receptor beta chains from one sample, sequenced in a study of blood T cell repertoires in COVID-19 (TCRdb year 2020). The protocol used for the library was the immunoSEQ multiplex PCR assay. Imported from immuneACCESS, the table was reduced by TCRdb to in-frame sequences with V and J called. These copies leave out some clones; in studies compared against another copy, an unresolved V gene accounts for under half, and the cause of the remainder is not known. This sample holds 85,000 to 110,000 clones; over 75% were observed only once. The ten largest clones take up roughly 13% of the sample. Input material: peripheral blood. Receptors were obtained from a human donor in a cohort sampled during active or convalescent COVID-19.

J is TRBJ1-3 and V is TRBV7-6; 7 nucleotides agree with TRBD1. Per germline, CDR1 SGHVS and CDR2 FNYEAQ. CDR3 length equals 14 residues. Unmatched junction bases numbered 7, after V lost 4 bases and J lost 7 bases. The CDR3 sequence: CASSSEDRWNTIYF. CDR3 bases: TGTGCCAGCAGCTCCGAGGACAGGTGGAACACCATATATTTT. Variable domain in full (rest from reference TRBV7-6 and TRBJ1-3): GAGVSQSPRYKVTKRGQDVALRCDPISGHVSLYWYRQALGQGPEFLTYFNYEAQQDKSGLPNDRFSAERPEGSISTLTIQRTEQRDSAMYRCASSSEDRWNTIYFGEGSWLTVV.

The chain employs TRBV19 and TRBJ1-4, with D possibly matching TRBD1 (6 bases). Germline CDR1 LNHDA, CDR2 SQIVND (reference sequence). Between the trimmed V and J ends, which lost 3 bases and 1 base, there was a span of 18 bases. This CDR3 is 18 amino acids long. CDR3 loop: CASSIRGEPLLTNEKLFF. As DNA, the CDR3 is TGTGCCAGTAGTATCAGGGGAGAACCACTATTAACTAATGAAAAACTGTTTTTT.

The chain couples TRBV3-1 (or the pseudogene TRBV3-2) to TRBJ2-1; the match to TRBD2 covers 11 bases. Germline V gene sequence: CDR1 LGHDT, CDR2 YNNKEL (reference sequence). The CDR3 is 14 residues long. V lost 5 bases to trimming and J lost 15 bases; unmatched junction nucleotides: 12. The CDR3 DNA is TGTGCCAGCAGCGCTACTAGCGGGGGCTCTCGGAGGTTCTTC. Its translation is CASSATSGGSRRFF.

The V gene is TRBV5-1, the J gene TRBJ1-5; 8 bases match TRBD1. Looked up from germline, CDR1 is SGHRS and CDR2 is YFSETQ. Unmatched junction bases numbered 3, after V lost 2 bases and J lost 5 bases. This CDR3 has 14 amino acids. The CDR3 here is CASSLTGGDQPQHF. The CDR3 nucleotides read TGCGCCAGCAGCTTAACAGGGGGGGATCAGCCCCAGCATTTT. The whole variable domain, remainder taken from reference TRBV5-1 and TRBJ1-5, is KAGVTQTPRYLIKTRGQQVTLSCSPISGHRSVSWYQQTPGQGLQFLFEYFSETQRNKGNFPGRFSGRQFSNSRSEMNVSTLELGDSALYLCASSLTGGDQPQHFGDGTRLSIL.

V and J are TRBV5-4 and TRBJ2-7; D is perhaps TRBD2 (6 bases). V was shortened by 1 base and J by 7 bases, with 6 bases between the two germline ends. The CDR3 runs to 11 residues. Germline CDR1 and CDR2: SGHNT and YYREEE (reference sequence). The DNA for the CDR3 is TGTGCCAGCAGCTTGAGCGGGGAGCAGTACTTC. This translates into CASSLSGEQYF.

The chain links TRBV6-4 to TRBJ1-2; D possibly corresponds to TRBD1 (6 bases). V lost 8 bases and J lost 8, with 12 bases in between. The germline gives CDR1 MRHNA, CDR2 SNTAGT. The CDR3 runs to 11 residues. The CDR3 DNA is TGTGCCAGCCGGGGGGCGGACGGCTACACCTTC. It specifies CASRGADGYTF.

J is TRBJ2-3 and V is TRBV19; 8 bases fit TRBD2. The trim removed 4 bases at V and 5 bases at J, leaving 8 bases unmatched. Looked up from germline, CDR1 is LNHDA and CDR2 is SQIVND (reference sequence). The CDR3 consists of 15 residues. The DNA for the CDR3 is TGTGCCAGTAGTACAACGGGGGGGGCTGGAGATACGCAGTATTTT. It translates to CASSTTGGAGDTQYF.

This chain connects TRBV27 to TRBJ1-5; D may be TRBD1 (6 bases). The V gene lost 2 bases and the J gene lost 5 bases, with 13 bases spanning the gap. The CDR3 is 15 amino acids. In germline, CDR1 is MNHEY, CDR2 SMNVEV (reference sequence). The CDR3 protein is CASSLTGGLDQPQHF. In nucleotides, the CDR3 is TGTGCCAGCAGTTTAACCGGGGGGCTCGATCAGCCCCAGCATTTT.

V and J are TRBV7-8 and TRBJ1-4; D gene unclear. This CDR3 region has 15 residues. Trimming took 5 bases from V and 8 from J, leaving 18 bases between them. CDR1 and CDR2 (germline): SGHVS, FQNEAQ. The CDR3 nucleotides read TGTGCCAGCAGCCCCGGCGGGTCCGAGGGCGAAAAACTGTTTTTT. Translating it yields CASSPGGSEGEKLFF.

The chain recombines TRBV18 with TRBJ1-5, with a possible D match to TRBD1 (6 bases). In germline, CDR1 is KGHSH, CDR2 LQKENI. This CDR3 is 16 amino acids long. The germline V and J ends were trimmed by 4 bases and 3 bases, with 16 bases remaining between them. CDR3 sequence: CASSLQPGTTNQPQHF. CDR3 coding DNA: TGTGCCAGCTCACTACAACCCGGGACAACCAATCAGCCCCAGCATTTT.

The chain links TRBV5-1 to TRBJ1-1; D call uncertain. V was cut by 0 bases and J by 3 bases, with 6 bases left in between. The CDR3 spans 13 residues. The germline V gene encodes CDR1 SGHRS and CDR2 YFSETQ. The CDR3 loop reads CASSLDRDTEAFF. In nucleotides, the CDR3 is TGCGCCAGCAGCTTGGACCGGGACACTGAAGCTTTCTTT.

The chain couples TRBV18 to TRBJ1-1, with D possibly being TRBD1 (5 bases). The CDR3 is 16 amino acids. Germline CDR1 KGHSH, CDR2 LQKENI. Trimming took off 2 bases at V and 0 bases at J, with 13 bases between the two ends. This CDR3 reads CASSPRGPRLNTEAFF. In nucleotides, the CDR3 is TGTGCCAGCTCACCAAGGGGCCCTCGATTGAACACTGAAGCTTTCTTT.

This rearrangement joins TRBV5-1 to TRBJ2-6, with TRBD1 matching over 7 bases. Trimming at V came to 4 bases and at J to 2 bases, leaving 3 bases not matched to a gene. Germline V lookup: CDR1 SGHRS, CDR2 YFSETQ. The CDR3 has 15 amino acids. DNA of the CDR3: TGCGCCAGCAGCACCCAGGGGGCTGGGGCCAACGTCCTGACTTTC. It is translated as CASSTQGAGANVLTF.

This chain uses TRBV6-1 with TRBJ2-3; 9 bases fit TRBD1. Germline CDR1 is MNHNS and CDR2 is SASEGT. The CDR3 is 17 residues long. The V gene end was trimmed by 3 bases and the J gene end by 6 bases; junction bases not matched to a gene: 13. The CDR3 DNA follows: TGTGCCAGCAGTGACCTACAGGGACAGGGACGTGATGATACGCAGTATTTT. Its protein is CASSDLQGQGRDDTQYF.

CDR3 in amino acids: CASSQGERTEAFF. CDR3 coding DNA: TGTGCCAGCTCCCAGGGGGAAAGAACTGAAGCTTTCTTT. The chain employs TRBV18 and TRBJ1-1; TRBD1 matches at 7 bases. V shed 6 bases, J shed 5 bases, and the junction held 6 bases outside the gene matches. Germline V gene data show CDR1 as KGHSH and CDR2 as LQKENI. CDR3 size: 13 residues. The full variable domain, its missing parts supplied by reference TRBV18 and TRBJ1-1, is NAGVMQNPRHLVRRRGQEARLRCSPMKGHSHVYWYRQLPEEGLKFMVYLQKENIIDESGMPKERFSAEFPKEGPSILRIQQVVRGDSAAYFCASSQGERTEAFFGQGTRLTVV.

This chain uses TRBV3-1 (or the pseudogene TRBV3-2) with TRBJ1-3; 10 nucleotides agree with TRBD1. The CDR3 consists of 17 residues. Looked up from germline, CDR1 is LGHDT and CDR2 is YNNKEL (reference sequence). The V segment lost 3 bases and the J segment 2 bases; nucleotides outside the gene matches: 7. CDR3 DNA sequence: TGTGCCAGCAGCCAGACTGGGACAGGGGTAGCTGGAAACACCATATATTTT. This gives the protein CASSQTGTGVAGNTIYF.

This sequence joins TRBV11-3 and TRBJ2-3, with D tentatively TRBD2 (6 bases). V was cut by 0 bases and J by 6 bases, with 13 bases left in between. Germline lookup yields CDR1 SGHNT and CDR2 YENEEA. The CDR3 length is 15 residues. The CDR3 DNA sequence: TGTGCCAGCAGCTTAGAGGCGGGGAGGCTTGATACGCAGTATTTT. Translating it yields CASSLEAGRLDTQYF.

The chain is built from TRBV3-1 (or the pseudogene TRBV3-2) and TRBJ1-5; D gene ambiguous. There are 15 residues in the CDR3. The V gene lost 1 base and the J gene lost 5 bases, with 12 bases spanning the gap. CDR1 LGHDT and CDR2 YNNKEL come from the germline V gene (reference sequence). The CDR3 DNA is TGTGCCAGCAGCCAAGGCTTCCGCGGGTATCAGCCCCAGCATTTT. Translating it yields CASSQGFRGYQPQHF.

The V and J genes are TRBV6-6 and TRBJ1-1, with D perhaps TRBD1 (6 bases). CDR1 and CDR2 from the germline V gene are MNHNY and SVGAGI (reference sequence). V gave up 0 bases and J gave up 4 bases, with 12 bases separating them. The CDR3 is 15 residues long. The CDR3 DNA is TGTGCCAGCAGTTACTCAAGGGGCAGGGGCACTGAAGCTTTCTTT. Protein product: CASSYSRGRGTEAFF.

The rearrangement links TRBV20-1 to TRBJ1-2; the D gene is possibly TRBD1 (5 bases). The V end lost 3 bases, the J end lost 7 bases, and 27 bases lay between the germline ends. Germline CDR1 is DFQATT and CDR2 is SNEGSKA (reference sequence). The CDR3 totals 17 residues. Here the CDR3 reads CSASVGSKGRQRGGYTF. CDR3 bases: TGCAGTGCTAGTGTCGGATCAAAAGGACGCCAAAGGGGTGGCTACACCTTC.

This rearrangement joins TRBV6-5 to TRBJ2-7; possible D gene TRBD2, 6 bases. V shed 10 bases and J shed 2 bases, with 18 bases lying between them. Germline loops: CDR1 MNHEY, CDR2 SVGAGI. This CDR3 contains 14 residues. DNA of the CDR3: TGTGCCACCGCACTAGCTCCAGAACCCTACGAGCAGTACTTC. As protein: CATALAPEPYEQYF.

The rearrangement uses TRBV28 and TRBJ2-3; D may be TRBD2 (7 bases). V lost 2 bases and J 4 bases, leaving 13 bases between the germline ends. CDR3 size: 15 residues. The germline V gene has CDR1 MDHEN and CDR2 SYDVKM. The CDR3 sequence is CASSLPGAGADTQYF. CDR3 coding DNA: TGTGCCAGCAGTTTACCGGGGGCGGGGGCAGATACGCAGTATTTT.

This rearrangement joins TRBV29-1 to TRBJ2-5, with D maybe TRBD1 (7 bases). V was cut by 4 bases and J by 3 bases, with 9 bases left in between. The CDR3 runs to 12 residues. The germline V gene encodes CDR1 SQVTM and CDR2 ANQGSEA. The DNA for the CDR3 is TGCAGCGTTGCCAGGGGGGAAGAGACCCAGTACTTC. It encodes CSVARGEETQYF. Looking up the rest from reference TRBV29-1 and TRBJ2-5 gives the full variable domain: SAVISQKPSRDICQRGTSLTIQCQVDSQVTMMFWYRQQPGQSLTLIATANQGSEATYESGFVIDKFPISRPNLTFSTLTVSNMSPEDSSIYLCSVARGEETQYFGPGTRLLVL.

V and J are TRBV5-5 and TRBJ2-5; D might be TRBD1 (7 bases). Germline CDR1 SGHKS, CDR2 YYEKEE (reference sequence). The V gene lost 0 bases and the J gene lost 5 bases, with 17 bases spanning the gap. CDR3 length equals 16 residues. This CDR3 reads CASSLGGGRGKETQYF. The CDR3, as DNA: TGTGCCAGCAGCTTGGGAGGGGGCCGCGGGAAGGAGACCCAGTACTTC.

This chain joins TRBV6-1 and TRBJ1-2; maybe TRBD1 (5 bases). The germline V and J ends were trimmed by 3 bases and 2 bases, with 10 bases remaining between them. There are 14 residues in the CDR3. Germline values: CDR1 MNHNS, CDR2 SASEGT. The CDR3 loop is CASSEPTANYGYTF. The CDR3 DNA is TGTGCCAGCAGTGAGCCGACAGCAAACTATGGCTACACCTTC.